This T cell receptor (beta chain) was found in a study of T cell responses to AZD1222 COVID-19 vaccine. Study overall: The analysis combined second doses at about 4 or about 12 weeks. Broader study findings: Vaccine-associated CD4 TCRs spanned spike, dominant at 160-218 and 743-854. Repertoire sampling occurred only after the peak T cell response. Of the AZD1222 recipients, only 5 to 7 were seropositive at baseline.

Germline-derived CDR1 and CDR2 are SGDLS and YYNGEE. The CDR3 is 13 residues long. V was clipped by 0 bases and J by 3 bases, with 6 bases between them. About this clone: The antigen is unknown.

The protocol was immunoSEQ multiplex PCR, while the TCRdb copy is restricted to in-frame clones and leaves out a portion. Here the sample spans 110,000 to 150,000 clones, around 90% being singletons. The V gene is TRBV9, the J gene TRBJ1-2; D possibly corresponds to TRBD1 (6 bases). This receptor was identified in an adult in good health. The sequencing here drew on peripheral blood, taken on day 0 of AZD1222 vaccination. CDR3 DNA sequence: TGTGCCAGCAGCGTAGCAGGGGACTATGGCTACACCTTC. Protein sequence: CASSVAGDYGYTF.